Shown below are 15 T cell receptor beta chains from a single sample sequenced in a study of metastatic and nonmetastatic thyroid tumors. TCRdb recomputed clones from the PCR reads via MiXCR. The top ten hold around 25% of the sample, which has some 14,000 clones, 32% seen once. Treatment of any kind had been given to no patient before thyroid surgery. Sequencing input: tumor tissue. The source is a female donor with papillary thyroid cancer or a benign thyroid nodule (not recorded which). Some clones in this sample may be carry-over from other donors' samples.

This clone was detected a few times. The rearrangement links TRBV7-6 to TRBJ2-1, with 9 bases identical to TRBD2. The V gene's germline CDR1 is SGHVS and CDR2 FNYEAQ. V shed 1 base, J shed 7 bases, and the junction held 5 bases outside the gene matches. This CDR3 has 15 amino acids. CDR3 sequence: CASSLEAGGRNEQFF. DNA for the CDR3: TGTGCCAGCAGCTTAGAGGCGGGAGGGAGGAATGAGCAGTTCTTC. The full variable domain, with the rest looked up from reference TRBV7-6 and TRBJ2-1, is GAGVSQSPRYKVTKRGQDVALRCDPISGHVSLYWYRQALGQGPEFLTYFNYEAQQDKSGLPNDRFSAERPEGSISTLTIQRTEQRDSAMYRCASSLEAGGRNEQFFGPGTRLTVL.

The rearrangement links TRBV6-1 to TRBJ1-6; D is unclear. With 5 bases removed from V and 13 bases from J, the gap between germline ends came to 18 bases. Germline V CDR1 and CDR2: MNHNS, SASEGT. The CDR3 is 14 residues long. The CDR3: CASSLRKAPSPLHF. The CDR3 nucleotides read TGTGCCAGCAGTCTTCGCAAGGCCCCTTCGCCCCTCCACTTT.

As for this clone: Compared with germline, one end of the junction differs, possibly owing to a read error. The rearrangement joins TRBV11-3 to TRBJ2-5; either TRBD1 or TRBD2 may supply D (6 bases each). Germline-derived CDR1 and CDR2 are SGHNT and YENEEA. The CDR3 consists of 15 residues. The CDR3 here is CASSLGKGGKETQYF. Here the CDR3 DNA reads TGTGCCAGCAGCCTCGGAAAGGGGGGAAAGGAGACACAGTACTTC.

This clone was counted a few times. The chain joins TRBV6-4 to TRBJ2-3; maybe TRBD2 (5 bases). The V and J ends lost 0 bases and 0 bases respectively, with 7 bases between them. From germline, CDR1 is MRHNA and CDR2 SNTAGT. The CDR3 extends over 15 amino acids. Here the CDR3 DNA reads TGTGCCAGCAGTGACTCCGGCGGGAGCACAGATACGCAGTATTTT. Protein product: CASSDSGGSTDTQYF.

The rearrangement uses TRBV20-1 and TRBJ1-2, with 7 bases identical to TRBD1. This CDR3 comprises 14 residues. Germline loops: CDR1 DFQATT, CDR2 SNEGSKA (reference sequence). The J segment lost 8 bases and the V segment lost 0 bases, leaving 9 bases of the junction unmatched. CDR3 DNA sequence: TGCAGTGCTAGAGAAGGGGAGGGGGCGGCCGGCTACACCTTC. Its protein is CSAREGEGAAGYTF.

This clone was picked up many times. The chain employs TRBV19 and TRBJ1-1, with a tentative D call TRBD1 (5 bases). This CDR3 is built from 13 residues. Germline CDR1 reads LNHDA; CDR2 reads SQIVND (reference sequence). V was trimmed by 1 base and J by 6 bases, leaving 9 bases between them. The CDR3 coding sequence is TGTGCCAGTAGTATAGCGGCGACAGCTGAAGCTTTCTTT. Its protein is CASSIAATAEAFF.

This clone was recorded many times. This chain connects TRBV20-1 to TRBJ2-1; the D call may be TRBD1 or TRBD2 (5 bases each). CDR1 is DFQATT, CDR2 SNEGSKA, per germline (reference sequence). The CDR3 totals 12 residues. V was trimmed by 0 bases and J by 9 bases, leaving 9 bases between them. The CDR3 coding sequence is TGCAGTGCTAGAGAAGGGACCTCTGAGCAGTTCTTC. It encodes CSAREGTSEQFF.

This chain joins TRBV14 and TRBJ2-2, with D possibly TRBD2 on 5 matching bases. V was cut by 7 bases and J by 4 bases, with 19 bases left in between. The CDR3 extends over 16 amino acids. Per the germline V gene, CDR1 is SGHDN and CDR2 is FVKESK. CDR3 amino acids: CASIPLSSRGTGELFF. The CDR3 bases are TGTGCCAGCATCCCCTTATCCTCCCGGGGCACCGGGGAGCTGTTTTTT.

This rearrangement joins TRBV2 to TRBJ1-1; 7 bases are a match to TRBD1. The germline V gene encodes CDR1 SNHLY and CDR2 FYNNEI. V lost 8 bases and J lost 2; bases outside the gene matches: 11. CDR3 length: 15 amino acids. DNA of the CDR3: TGTGCCAGCGTCCGGTCCGGGACAGCCAACACTGAAGCTTTCTTT. Amino acid sequence: CASVRSGTANTEAFF.

The rearrangement uses TRBV25-1 and TRBJ2-7; TRBD2 agrees at 8 bases. In germline, CDR1 is MGHDK, CDR2 SYGVNS. J was trimmed by 5 bases and V by 3 bases; bases with no gene match: 12. The CDR3 spans 16 residues. CDR3 protein: CASSDQGTSPPHEQYF. Written as DNA, the CDR3 is TGTGCCAGCAGTGACCAAGGGACTAGTCCGCCCCACGAGCAGTACTTC.

In DNA form, the CDR3 reads TGTGCCAGCACAAACCGACGGGCCCGCCTAGCGGGGGGGGCCTACGAGCAGTACTTC. The encoded protein is CASTNRRARLAGGAYEQYF. The V and J genes are TRBV6-2 or TRBV6-3 and TRBJ2-7, with 12 bases identical to TRBD2. Looked up from germline, CDR1 is MNHEY and CDR2 is SVGEGT. The CDR3 runs 19 residues. V lost 7 bases to trimming and J lost 2 bases; unmatched junction nucleotides: 18.

The table lists this clone with many counts. This chain joins TRBV4-2 and TRBJ1-3; D gene ambiguous. The CDR3 has 16 residues. V dropped 4 bases and J dropped 1 base, with 14 bases sitting between them. Germline V gives CDR1 LGHNA, CDR2 YNFKEQ. This CDR3 reads CASSPNPGRSGNTIYF. The CDR3 bases are TGTGCCAGCAGCCCAAATCCCGGCAGGTCTGGAAACACCATATATTTT.

There are many counts of this clone. The J gene is TRBJ2-1, the V gene TRBV7-6; 7 bases fit TRBD2. Germline values: CDR1 SGHVS, CDR2 FNYEAQ. This CDR3 region has 15 residues. V lost 2 bases to trimming and J lost 5 bases; unmatched junction nucleotides: 6. CDR3 sequence (DNA): TGTGCCAGCAGCTTAAGAGCGGGATGGGACAATGAGCAGTTCTTC. This gives the protein CASSLRAGWDNEQFF.

This clone was recorded many times. The chain recombines TRBV7-8 with TRBJ2-3; D is uncertain. This CDR3 comprises 14 residues. V was clipped by 5 bases and J by 2 bases, with 11 bases between them. Per germline, CDR1 SGHVS and CDR2 FQNEAQ. The CDR3 is CASSPLETTDTQYF. CDR3 sequence (DNA): TGTGCCAGCAGCCCCCTAGAAACCACAGATACGCAGTATTTT.

The rearrangement joins TRBV6-1 to TRBJ2-1; D call uncertain. CDR3 length: 11 amino acids. In germline, CDR1 is MNHNS, CDR2 SASEGT. Trimming removed 7 bases at V and 4 bases at J, with 5 bases between. The CDR3 coding sequence is TGTGCCAGCAAGTGGTACAATGAGCAGTTCTTC. It encodes CASKWYNEQFF.